The rows below give T cell receptor beta chains drawn from one sample of a study of blood T cell repertoires in COVID-19. Profiled with immunoSEQ multiplex PCR; TCRdb holds only in-frame clones, not every one. The table includes about 200,000 clones, about 93% detected once. Sequencing used peripheral blood. All receptors come from a man between 50 and 59 years old with acute or convalescent COVID-19. CDR3s include the opening cysteine and the closing phenylalanine or tryptophan. Fields, in order: V gene, CDR3 length, D gene, J gene, clone size, CDR3 DNA, CDR3 protein. D genes are given only for firm matches. The size field is filled for only some rows; it gives once, few, many or a size class.

V gene: TRBV5-6; CDR3 length: 15; D gene: TRBD1; J gene: TRBJ2-3; clone size: NA; CDR3 DNA: TGTGCCAGCAGAACCGGGACAGGGGTCCCAGATACGCAGTATTTT; CDR3 protein: CASRTGTGVPDTQYF
V gene: TRBV2; CDR3 length: 15; D gene: TRBD1; J gene: TRBJ2-7; clone size: NA; CDR3 DNA: TGTGCCAGCAGTCGTCTAGGGACAGGGGGCGGCGAGCAGTACTTC; CDR3 protein: CASSRLGTGGGEQYF
V gene: TRBV3-1/TRBV3-2; CDR3 length: 15; D gene: NA; J gene: TRBJ2-2; clone size: NA; CDR3 DNA: TGTGCCAGCAGCCCTAGTGCGGGAATCACCGGGGAGCTGTTTTTT; CDR3 protein: CASSPSAGITGELFF
V gene: TRBV7-2; CDR3 length: 15; D gene: NA; J gene: TRBJ2-1; clone size: NA; CDR3 DNA: TGTGCCAGCAGCCCCCAAGCGAGCCCCGACAATGAGCAGTTCTTC; CDR3 protein: CASSPQASPDNEQFF
V gene: TRBV5-4; CDR3 length: 15; D gene: TRBD1; J gene: TRBJ2-7; clone size: NA; CDR3 DNA: TGTGCCAGCAGCTTCCAATACAGGGGTTCCTACGAGCAGTACTTC; CDR3 protein: CASSFQYRGSYEQYF
V gene: TRBV28; CDR3 length: 17; D gene: TRBD1; J gene: TRBJ1-2; clone size: NA; CDR3 DNA: TGTGCCAGCAGTTTATACTCCGGGACAGGGTTGCGTAGTGGCTACACCTTC; CDR3 protein: CASSLYSGTGLRSGYTF
V gene: TRBV9; CDR3 length: 16; D gene: TRBD2; J gene: TRBJ2-3; clone size: once; CDR3 DNA: TGTGCCAGCAGCGTAGGTAGAGGCGGGGGGGCAGATACGCAGTATTTT; CDR3 protein: CASSVGRGGGADTQYF
V gene: TRBV19; CDR3 length: 17; D gene: TRBD1; J gene: TRBJ2-6; clone size: NA; CDR3 DNA: TGTGCCAGTAAGAGGGACCCAGGGGGCGCTGGGGCCAACGTCCTGACTTTC; CDR3 protein: CASKRDPGGAGANVLTF
V gene: TRBV27; CDR3 length: 14; D gene: NA; J gene: TRBJ1-2; clone size: few; CDR3 DNA: TGTGCCAGCAGCCCTCGTCGTAGTAACTATGGCTACACCTTC; CDR3 protein: CASSPRRSNYGYTF
V gene: TRBV11-3; CDR3 length: 13; D gene: NA; J gene: TRBJ2-2; clone size: NA; CDR3 DNA: TGTGCCAGCAGCACTACAGGGCCCGGGGAGCTGTTTTTT; CDR3 protein: CASSTTGPGELFF
V gene: TRBV6-5; CDR3 length: 13; D gene: NA; J gene: TRBJ1-5; clone size: NA; CDR3 DNA: TGTGCCAGCAGTATGGACATCAATCAGCCCCAGCATTTT; CDR3 protein: CASSMDINQPQHF
V gene: TRBV19; CDR3 length: 14; D gene: NA; J gene: TRBJ1-4; clone size: NA; CDR3 DNA: TGTGCCAGTAGTAGTGGCCTGGAGGGAGGAAAACTGTTTTTT; CDR3 protein: CASSSGLEGGKLFF
V gene: TRBV7-2; CDR3 length: 14; D gene: TRBD1; J gene: TRBJ1-1; clone size: NA; CDR3 DNA: TGTGCCAGCAGCGACGGACAGGGGAACACTGAAGCTTTCTTT; CDR3 protein: CASSDGQGNTEAFF
V gene: TRBV7-2; CDR3 length: 15; D gene: TRBD2; J gene: TRBJ2-7; clone size: NA; CDR3 DNA: TGTGCCAGCAGCTTAAGTGCTAGCGGGCTTTACGAGCAGTACTTC; CDR3 protein: CASSLSASGLYEQYF
V gene: TRBV16; CDR3 length: 13; D gene: NA; J gene: TRBJ1-2; clone size: NA; CDR3 DNA: TGTGCCAGCAGCCAAAACACTAACTATGGCTACACCTTC; CDR3 protein: CASSQNTNYGYTF
V gene: TRBV19; CDR3 length: 14; D gene: NA; J gene: TRBJ1-1; clone size: few; CDR3 DNA: TGTGCCAGTAGTATGGTTCAGGGGCTCACTGAAGCTTTCTTT; CDR3 protein: CASSMVQGLTEAFF
V gene: TRBV28; CDR3 length: 14; D gene: TRBD1; J gene: TRBJ2-3; clone size: NA; CDR3 DNA: TGTGCCAGCAGTTTGGACAGGGGTGTAGATACGCAGTATTTT; CDR3 protein: CASSLDRGVDTQYF
V gene: TRBV7-2; CDR3 length: 16; D gene: NA; J gene: TRBJ2-3; clone size: NA; CDR3 DNA: TGTGCCAGCAGCTTAGCTCGGGGGGCTAACACAGATACGCAGTATTTT; CDR3 protein: CASSLARGANTDTQYF
V gene: TRBV14; CDR3 length: 14; D gene: NA; J gene: TRBJ1-2; clone size: once; CDR3 DNA: TGTGCCAGCCTTAACAGGGCGTCGAACTATGGCTACACCTTC; CDR3 protein: CASLNRASNYGYTF
V gene: TRBV24-1; CDR3 length: 17; D gene: TRBD2; J gene: TRBJ2-1; clone size: NA; CDR3 DNA: TGTGCCACCAGTGATCCTCTCGGCGGGAGAGGGAAGGGGGAGCAGTTCTTC; CDR3 protein: CATSDPLGGRGKGEQFF
V gene: TRBV6-1; CDR3 length: 17; D gene: TRBD1; J gene: TRBJ2-7; clone size: NA; CDR3 DNA: TGTGCCAGCAGCGAACTATTCCCCACAGGGGCCCCCTACGAGCAGTACTTC; CDR3 protein: CASSELFPTGAPYEQYF
V gene: TRBV7-8; CDR3 length: 15; D gene: TRBD1; J gene: TRBJ2-3; clone size: NA; CDR3 DNA: TGTGCCAGCAGCGCACAGGGGGCTGGCACAGATACGCAGTATTTT; CDR3 protein: CASSAQGAGTDTQYF
V gene: TRBV18; CDR3 length: 16; D gene: TRBD1; J gene: TRBJ1-1; clone size: NA; CDR3 DNA: TGTGCCAGCTCACCTTCGGTCGACAGGGGGCATACTGAAGCTTTCTTT; CDR3 protein: CASSPSVDRGHTEAFF
V gene: TRBV11-2; CDR3 length: 13; D gene: TRBD1; J gene: TRBJ2-1; clone size: NA; CDR3 DNA: TGTGCCTCAGAGGGACAGGGAGTAGATGAGCAGTTCTTC; CDR3 protein: CASEGQGVDEQFF
V gene: TRBV18; CDR3 length: 16; D gene: NA; J gene: TRBJ1-5; clone size: once; CDR3 DNA: TGTGCCAGCTCACCCCAGACGGGGAATAGCAATCAGCCCCAGCATTTT; CDR3 protein: CASSPQTGNSNQPQHF
V gene: TRBV4-3; CDR3 length: 15; D gene: NA; J gene: TRBJ1-6; clone size: NA; CDR3 DNA: TGCGCCAGCAGCCAAGATGGGACAAAAGGTTCACCCCTCCACTTT; CDR3 protein: CASSQDGTKGSPLHF
V gene: TRBV7-2; CDR3 length: 18; D gene: NA; J gene: TRBJ2-2; clone size: NA; CDR3 DNA: TGTGCGAACCTAGCCGTACCACCCAGGTTTGTGAACACCGGGGAGCTGTTTTTT; CDR3 protein: CANLAVPPRFVNTGELFF
V gene: TRBV27; CDR3 length: 21; D gene: NA; J gene: TRBJ2-2; clone size: NA; CDR3 DNA: TGTGCCAGCAGAAAACCTCTAGCGGCAGGGGGCCGGGGTGTGCGAACGGGGGAGCTGTTTTTT; CDR3 protein: CASRKPLAAGGRGVRTGELFF
V gene: TRBV11-1; CDR3 length: 14; D gene: NA; J gene: TRBJ2-1; clone size: once; CDR3 DNA: TGTGCCAGCAGCTCTCATGGACAGTACAATGAGCAGTTCTTC; CDR3 protein: CASSSHGQYNEQFF
V gene: TRBV7-6; CDR3 length: 15; D gene: TRBD1; J gene: TRBJ2-1; clone size: NA; CDR3 DNA: TGTGCCAGCAGCTTAGTGGGACAGGGTGAAGGTGAGCAGTTCTTC; CDR3 protein: CASSLVGQGEGEQFF
V gene: TRBV11-2; CDR3 length: 15; D gene: TRBD2; J gene: TRBJ2-2; clone size: NA; CDR3 DNA: TGTGCCAGCATCGGCGCGGGAGGCGGGACCGGGGAGCTGTTTTTT; CDR3 protein: CASIGAGGGTGELFF
V gene: TRBV7-3; CDR3 length: 17; D gene: NA; J gene: TRBJ2-6; clone size: NA; CDR3 DNA: TGTGCCAGCAGCTTATCTCAGGGGACCTCTGGGGCCAACGTCCTGACTTTC; CDR3 protein: CASSLSQGTSGANVLTF
V gene: TRBV19; CDR3 length: 14; D gene: TRBD2; J gene: TRBJ2-1; clone size: few; CDR3 DNA: TGTGCCAGTAGTATGGTCGCGGCTAGCGGGATGTTGTTCTTC; CDR3 protein: CASSMVAASGMLFF
V gene: TRBV7-9; CDR3 length: 15; D gene: NA; J gene: TRBJ2-2; clone size: NA; CDR3 DNA: TGTGCCAGCAGCCCAGAGGTGGGAGGAGCCGGGGAGCTGTTTTTT; CDR3 protein: CASSPEVGGAGELFF
V gene: TRBV4-1; CDR3 length: 18; D gene: NA; J gene: TRBJ2-2; clone size: NA; CDR3 DNA: TGCGCCAGCAGCCAAGATCAGGAGATAGCGTTGAACACCGGGGAGCTGTTTTTT; CDR3 protein: CASSQDQEIALNTGELFF
V gene: TRBV6-1; CDR3 length: 18; D gene: TRBD1; J gene: TRBJ1-1; clone size: once; CDR3 DNA: TGTGCCAGCAGTGCAGACTCAGGGGGCGTAGGAATAGGCACTGAAGCTTTCTTT; CDR3 protein: CASSADSGGVGIGTEAFF
V gene: TRBV9; CDR3 length: 16; D gene: NA; J gene: TRBJ2-3; clone size: NA; CDR3 DNA: TGTGCCAGCAGCGTAGGGAGTAGCGGAAGCACAGATACGCAGTATTTT; CDR3 protein: CASSVGSSGSTDTQYF
V gene: TRBV6-2/TRBV6-3; CDR3 length: 14; D gene: TRBD1; J gene: TRBJ2-1; clone size: NA; CDR3 DNA: TGTGCCAGCAGTCGGACAGGGGGATACAATGAGCAGTTCTTC; CDR3 protein: CASSRTGGYNEQFF
V gene: TRBV7-2; CDR3 length: 17; D gene: NA; J gene: TRBJ2-3; clone size: NA; CDR3 DNA: TGTGCCAGCAGCTCCCAGGGTGCGGTAAGCAGCACAGATACGCAGTATTTT; CDR3 protein: CASSSQGAVSSTDTQYF
V gene: TRBV6-1; CDR3 length: 16; D gene: TRBD1; J gene: TRBJ2-6; clone size: NA; CDR3 DNA: TGTGCCAGCAGTGACGGACAGGGGGCTGGGGCCAACGTCCTGACTTTC; CDR3 protein: CASSDGQGAGANVLTF